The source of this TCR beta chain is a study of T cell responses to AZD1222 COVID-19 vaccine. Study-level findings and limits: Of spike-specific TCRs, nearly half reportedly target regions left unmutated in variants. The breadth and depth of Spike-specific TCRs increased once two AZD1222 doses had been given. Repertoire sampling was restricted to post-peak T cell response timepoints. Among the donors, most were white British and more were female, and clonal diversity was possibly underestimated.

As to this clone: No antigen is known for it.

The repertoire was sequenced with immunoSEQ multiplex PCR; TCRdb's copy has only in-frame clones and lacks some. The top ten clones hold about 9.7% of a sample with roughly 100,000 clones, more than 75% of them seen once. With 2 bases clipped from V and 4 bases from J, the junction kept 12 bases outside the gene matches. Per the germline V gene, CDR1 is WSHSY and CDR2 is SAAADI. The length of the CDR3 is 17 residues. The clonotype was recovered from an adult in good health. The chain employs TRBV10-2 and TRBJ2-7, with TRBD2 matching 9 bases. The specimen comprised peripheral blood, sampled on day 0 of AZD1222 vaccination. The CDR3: CASSEPPGLAKGYEQYF. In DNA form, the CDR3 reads TGCGCCAGCAGTGAGCCCCCGGGACTAGCAAAAGGGTACGAGCAGTACTTC.